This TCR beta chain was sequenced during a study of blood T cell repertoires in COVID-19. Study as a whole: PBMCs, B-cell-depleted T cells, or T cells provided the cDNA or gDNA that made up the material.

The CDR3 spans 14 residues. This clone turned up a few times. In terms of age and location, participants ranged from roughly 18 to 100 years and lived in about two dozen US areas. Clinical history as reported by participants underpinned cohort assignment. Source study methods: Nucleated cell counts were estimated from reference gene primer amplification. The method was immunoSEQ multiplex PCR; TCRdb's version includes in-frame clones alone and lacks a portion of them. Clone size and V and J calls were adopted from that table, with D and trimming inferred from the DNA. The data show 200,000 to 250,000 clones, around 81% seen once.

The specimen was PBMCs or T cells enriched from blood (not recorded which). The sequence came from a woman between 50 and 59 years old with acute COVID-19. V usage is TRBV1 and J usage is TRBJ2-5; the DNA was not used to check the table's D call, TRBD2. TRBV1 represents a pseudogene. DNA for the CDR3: TGCACCAGCAGCCAGGTGGGGGAGGGAGAGACCCAGTACTTC. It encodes CTSSQVGEGETQYF.